This T cell receptor (beta chain) is from a study of Graves' ophthalmopathy and Graves' hyperthyroidism. If patients had other autoimmune diseases, uncontrolled infections, pregnancy or lactation, they were excluded. Ten or more counts support this clonotype. The CDR3 has 12 residues. J gave up 3 bases and V 6 bases, and 1 base lay outside the gene matches. In germline, CDR1 is SNHLY, CDR2 FYNNEI. The authors amplified TCR beta CDR3 regions, and they did so from RNA transcripts for repertoire sequencing. In the first round, RT-PCR was carried out with HTBI primers, and a multiplex PCR formed the second round. MiXCR was run by TCRdb on the multiplex PCR reads, yielding one entry per CDR3 protein. The table has about 740,000 distinct CDR3 sequences, around 40% seen once; the top ten hold 40% to 55%.

This receptor was obtained from an adult man with Graves' ophthalmopathy. This rearrangement joins TRBV2 to TRBJ1-2; TRBD1 agrees at 7 bases. Material: peripheral blood. The CDR3 region has the DNA TGTGCCAGCAGCACAGGGGACTATGGCTACACCTTC. It translates to CASSTGDYGYTF. Variable domain in full (rest from reference TRBV2 and TRBJ1-2): EPEVTQTPSHQVTQMGQEVILRCVPISNHLYFYWYRQILGQKVEFLVSFYNNEISEKSEIFDDQFSVERPDGSNFTLKIRSTKLEDSAMYFCASSTGDYGYTFGSGTRLTVV.